In its sample, the clone carrying this T cell receptor beta chain was seen once. Its antigen is not identified. This CDR3 is 15 amino acids long. V gave up 0 bases and J gave up 0 bases; unmatched junction bases: 0. The germline gives CDR1 MNHEY, CDR2 SVGAGI. This entry is derived from a study of stem cell transplantation in POMP-related autoinflammatory disease. Only in-frame clones appear in the TCRdb table, and some are missing; sequencing was by immunoSEQ multiplex PCR. The data contain around 540 clones, 65% to 85% of them seen just once; the ten biggest clones take up under 8.5%. General observations from the study: Patients with PRAID showed a restricted number of unique TRB V-J gene pairings. A trend toward lower repertoire diversity and greater clonality appeared in every analyzed T-cell subset of PRAID patients.

Prominent immunodeficiency with autoinflammation defined PRAID. The source is a human donor with POMP-related autoinflammation and immune dysregulation (PRAID). J is TRBJ2-7 and V is TRBV6-5; the match to TRBD2 covers 9 bases. The source was CD4+ follicular helper T cells (Tfh) from PBMCs, collected before stem cell transplantation. CDR3 in amino acids: CASSYSLAGSYEQYF. CDR3 DNA: TGTGCCAGCAGTTACTCACTAGCGGGCTCCTACGAGCAGTACTTC.